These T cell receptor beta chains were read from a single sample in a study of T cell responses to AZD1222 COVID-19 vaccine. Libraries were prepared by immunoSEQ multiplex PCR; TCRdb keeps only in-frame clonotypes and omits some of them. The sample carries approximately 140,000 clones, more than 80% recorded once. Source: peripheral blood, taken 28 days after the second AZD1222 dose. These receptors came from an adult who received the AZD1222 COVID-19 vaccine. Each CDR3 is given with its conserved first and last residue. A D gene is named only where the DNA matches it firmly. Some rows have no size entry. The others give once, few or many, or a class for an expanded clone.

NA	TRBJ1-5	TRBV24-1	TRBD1	TGTGCCACCAGTGACACCGGGACAGGGGGCGATCAGCCCCAGCATTTT	CATSDTGTGGDQPQHF
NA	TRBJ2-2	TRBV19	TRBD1	TGTGCCACCGACAGGGGGTCCGGGGAGCTGTTTTTT	CATDRGSGELFF
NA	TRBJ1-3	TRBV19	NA	TGTGCCACTCAGGGACGGCCAAACACCATATATTTT	CATQGRPNTIYF
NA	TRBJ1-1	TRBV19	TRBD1	TGTGCCAGTAGGACAGGGGCCTTGGGCACTGAAGCTTTCTTT	CASRTGALGTEAFF
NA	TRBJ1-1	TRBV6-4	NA	TGTGCCAGCAGACAGAACACTGAAGCTTTCTTT	CASRQNTEAFF
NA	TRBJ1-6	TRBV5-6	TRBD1	TGTGCCAGCAACAGGGACAGGAATAATTCACCCCTCCACTTT	CASNRDRNNSPLHF
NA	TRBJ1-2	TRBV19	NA	TGTGCCAGTAGTCCTGCCTGGGGACCCTATGGCTACACCTTC	CASSPAWGPYGYTF
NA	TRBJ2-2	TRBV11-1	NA	TGTGCCAGCAGCCCCCACAGGGATGTTAGCACCGGGGAGCTGTTTTTT	CASSPHRDVSTGELFF
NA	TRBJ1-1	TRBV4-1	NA	TGCGCCAGCAGCCAAGTTCAAGCGAACACTGAAGCTTTCTTT	CASSQVQANTEAFF
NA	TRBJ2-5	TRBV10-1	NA	TGCGCCAGCAGCGCGGAGGGGTTTGGCCAAGAGACCCAGTACTTC	CASSAEGFGQETQYF
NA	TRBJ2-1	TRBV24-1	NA	TGTGCCACCAGTGATAAGTTCAGGGGTCTATCCTACAATGAGCAGTTCTTC	CATSDKFRGLSYNEQFF
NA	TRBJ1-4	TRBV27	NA	TGTGCCAGCAGTCCTATTGTCGTGGGAGGCGAAAAACTGTTTTTT	CASSPIVVGGEKLFF
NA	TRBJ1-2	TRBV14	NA	TGTGCCAGCAGCCAAGGAACGAGTGGGTTGTGGGGCTACACCTTC	CASSQGTSGLWGYTF
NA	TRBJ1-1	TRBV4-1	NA	TGCGCCAGCAGCCACGGGGTTGGGGGCGCTGAAGCTTTCTTT	CASSHGVGGAEAFF
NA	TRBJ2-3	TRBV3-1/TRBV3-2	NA	TGTGCCAGCAGCCAAGAAGTTACTACCACAGATACGCAGTATTTT	CASSQEVTTTDTQYF
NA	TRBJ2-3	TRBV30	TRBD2	TGTGCCTGGAAGCCTAGCGGGAAATGGTTTAGCACAGATACGCAGTATTTT	CAWKPSGKWFSTDTQYF
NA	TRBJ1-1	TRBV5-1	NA	TGCGCCAGCAGCTTGGAAGGTCTAACGGTTAGTGAAGCTTTCTTT	CASSLEGLTVSEAFF
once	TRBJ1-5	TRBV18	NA	TGTGCCAGCTCACGGGATAGCAATCAGCCCCAGCATTTT	CASSRDSNQPQHF
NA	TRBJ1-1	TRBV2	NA	TGTGCCAGCAGCCCAGGGAGTGAAGCTTTCTTT	CASSPGSEAFF